Detailed here is one T cell receptor beta chain. Some clones are missing from TCRdb's copy, which holds only in-frame ones; the method was immunoSEQ multiplex PCR. The data contain fewer than 30,000 clones, about 85% of them singletons. The data belong to a study of OX40 agonist ivuxolimab in advanced cancers. Overall study context: Allowance was made for prior anti-PD-1, anti-PD-L1 or anti-CTLA-4 therapy, and about 40% had some.

This clonotype originated in an adult with an advanced solid tumor such as melanoma, head and neck, liver or kidney cancer. This specimen consisted of CD4+ or CD8+ T cells sorted from blood, obtained in a trial of the OX40 agonist ivuxolimab.

Here the CDR3 reads CASSSQGGSNQPQHF. CDR3 nucleotides: TGTGCCAGCAGCTCCCAGGGGGGTAGCAATCAGCCCCAGCATTTT. The chain carries TRBV5-5 and TRBJ1-5, with 7 bases that match TRBD1. CDR1 and CDR2 from the germline V gene are SGHKS and YYEKEE (reference sequence). CDR3 size: 15 residues. V dropped 3 bases and J dropped 0; count of bases not matched to a gene: 3.